This T cell receptor (beta chain) was retrieved from a study of PD-1 blockade in mismatch repair-deficient tumors. Study at large: Enrolled about 2012-2016, patients had progressing, pretreated mismatch repair-deficient cancers of about a dozen types.

This clone was detected once. No antigen is known for it. Germline CDR1 SGHNT, CDR2 YENEEA. The CDR3 contains 12 residues. V was cut by 3 bases and J by 8 bases, with 10 bases left in between. Mismatch repair deficiency was confirmed in all patients, by PCR or immunohistochemistry. TCRs were sequenced from a few patients responding to pembrolizumab. The protocol was immunoSEQ multiplex PCR, while the TCRdb copy is restricted to in-frame clones and leaves out a portion. This sample has just under 80,000 clones, with approximately 80% found just once. Study outcomes and limitations: Tumor-resident clones, often undetectable pretreatment in blood, expanded then contracted after pembrolizumab.

The source was peripheral blood, collected 44 weeks after starting pembrolizumab. The chain uses TRBV11-3 and TRBJ1-2, with D uncertain. The source is an adult with mismatch repair-deficient cancer. The CDR3 nucleotides are TGTGCCAGCAGCTTCGGAGAGTGGGGCTACACCTTC. Translated, it gives CASSFGEWGYTF.